Sequencing of this TCR beta chain was carried out in a study of immune evolution from preneoplasia to lung adenocarcinoma. Study as a whole: HLA loss of heterozygosity: roughly 6.4% AIS, about 15% MIA, approximately 35% ADC, none AAH. General observations from the study: Later-stage lesions appeared to have more T cells, more diversity, less clonality.

On this clone itself: Its specificity is unknown. Germline is not matched at one junction end, which may reflect a read error.

CDR1 is SEHNR, CDR2 FQNEAQ, per germline (reference sequence). The CDR3 covers 13 residues. Libraries were prepared by immunoSEQ multiplex PCR; TCRdb keeps only in-frame clonotypes and omits some of them. The sample records approximately 7,000 clones, roughly 80% being singletons. The TCR sequence derives from a person in their 60s with lung adenocarcinoma. Input material: FFPE invasive lung adenocarcinoma tissue. This sequence joins TRBV7-9 and TRBJ2-5; 11 bases align to TRBD2. The CDR3 reads CASILAGVTVLHF. Here the CDR3 DNA reads TGTGCCAGCATACTAGCGGGAGTGACAGTTTTGCACTTC.